Below are 27 T cell receptor beta chains sequenced from a single sample in a study of OX40 agonist ivuxolimab in advanced cancers. The data were produced by immunoSEQ multiplex PCR, yet TCRdb's version contains in-frame clones alone and is incomplete. The top ten hold 0.25% to 0.35% of the sample, which has under 80,000 clones, roughly 93% seen once. The sample was CD4+ or CD8+ T cells sorted from blood, taken in a trial of the OX40 agonist ivuxolimab. These receptors all come from an adult with an advanced solid tumor such as melanoma, head and neck, liver or kidney cancer.

The chain carries TRBV7-2 and TRBJ2-5; TRBD1 is a possible D gene (6 bases). Germline CDR1 reads SGHTA; CDR2 reads FQGNSA. Trimming stripped 5 bases from V and 4 bases from J, with 17 bases between. This CDR3 spans 15 amino acids. The CDR3 sequence: CASSPGDQGRETQYF. The DNA for the CDR3 is TGTGCCAGCAGCCCAGGGGACCAGGGTCGAGAGACCCAGTACTTC.

This clone came up once. The genes are TRBV7-6 and TRBJ2-5, with a tentative D call TRBD1 (6 bases). V shed 4 bases and J shed 5 bases, with 11 bases lying between them. This CDR3 contains 13 residues. CDR1 is SGHVS, CDR2 FNYEAQ, per germline. CDR3 amino acids: CASSSGQRETQYF. The CDR3 nucleotides are TGTGCCAGCAGCTCGGGACAAAGGGAGACCCAGTACTTC.

Here the CDR3 DNA reads TGTGCCAGCAGTACAGCGGGGACCTCCTACGAGCAGTACTTC. Translating it yields CASSTAGTSYEQYF. V is TRBV11-3 and J is TRBJ2-7; 7 nucleotides line up with TRBD2. Germline loops: CDR1 SGHNT, CDR2 YENEEA. V lost 6 bases, J lost 0 bases, and 5 bases stayed unmatched. The CDR3 spans 14 residues.

The DNA for the CDR3 is TGTGCCAGTAGTATACTGGACTCTACAGATACGCAGTATTTT. Its protein product is CASSILDSTDTQYF. This rearrangement joins TRBV19 to TRBJ2-3, with D perhaps TRBD2 (5 bases). The CDR3 totals 14 residues. Trimming stripped 2 bases from V and 3 bases from J, with 9 bases between. Germline CDR1 LNHDA, CDR2 SQIVND (reference sequence). Drawing the rest from reference TRBV19 and TRBJ2-3, the complete variable domain is DGGITQSPKYLFRKEGQNVTLSCEQNLNHDAMYWYRQDPGQGLRLIYYSQIVNDFQKGDIAEGYSVSREKKESFPLTVTSAQKNPTAFYLCASSILDSTDTQYFGPGTRLTVL.

The chain combines TRBV10-1 with TRBJ2-3; 8 bases line up with TRBD1. Trimming removed 8 bases from V and 2 bases from J; junction bases left unmatched: 3. CDR3 length: 13 residues. Germline-derived CDR1 and CDR2 are WNHNN and SYGVQD (reference sequence). The CDR3 nucleotides are TGCGCCAGCTCGGGACAGGTCACAGATACGCAGTATTTT. This codes for CASSGQVTDTQYF.

The CDR3 DNA reads TGTGCCAGCAGCCCATCTAGCGGGGGGGTTGTAATTGGTGAGCAGTTCTTC. As protein: CASSPSSGGVVIGEQFF. The chain couples TRBV7-2 to TRBJ2-1; 12 positions match TRBD2. This CDR3 spans 17 amino acids. J gave up 9 bases and V 5 bases, and 14 bases lay outside the gene matches. Per germline, CDR1 SGHTA and CDR2 FQGNSA.

The gene calls are TRBV7-6 and TRBJ2-3, with TRBD2 matching over 9 bases. Germline assignment: CDR1 SGHVS and CDR2 FNYEAQ. The CDR3 runs 17 residues. With V trimmed by 6 bases and J by 3 bases, 13 bases remained unmatched. As DNA, the CDR3 is TGTGCCAGCAGTGAGGGGAGCGCGGGAGGGCGGACAGATACGCAGTATTTT. This gives the protein CASSEGSAGGRTDTQYF.

The gene calls are TRBV7-2 and TRBJ2-5; no clear D gene. Germline V gives CDR1 SGHTA, CDR2 FQGNSA. Trimming took 8 bases from V and 4 from J, leaving 11 bases between them. The CDR3 runs 12 residues. Here the CDR3 reads CASGRPGETQYF. For the CDR3, the DNA is TGTGCCAGCGGCAGACCGGGAGAGACCCAGTACTTC.

V is TRBV7-7 and J is TRBJ2-5, with D tentatively TRBD1 or TRBD2 (5 bases each). Germline CDR1 SSHAT, CDR2 FNYEAQ (reference sequence). The V and J ends lost 5 bases and 5 bases respectively, with 12 bases between them. The CDR3 covers 13 residues. CDR3 loop: CASSPTWGETQYF. The CDR3 bases are TGTGCCAGCAGCCCCACGTGGGGGGAGACCCAGTACTTC.

This chain joins TRBV10-3 and TRBJ1-1; 7 bases line up with TRBD1. Germline V gene sequence: CDR1 ENHRY, CDR2 SYGVKD. This CDR3 has 13 residues. V trimming: 10 bases; J trimming: 7 bases; junction bases outside the gene matches: 12. DNA of the CDR3: TGTGCCACCAGCGCCGGGACAGAGTATGAAGCTTTCTTT. This sequence encodes CATSAGTEYEAFF.

This sequence joins TRBV15 and TRBJ2-7; the match to TRBD2 covers 8 bases. Germline CDR1 and CDR2: LNHNV and YYDKDF (reference sequence). J gave up 2 bases and V 6 bases, and 3 bases lay outside the gene matches. The CDR3 length is 13 residues. The CDR3 bases are TGTGCCACCAGGAAAGCGGGAGCCTACGAGCAGTACTTC. Translation: CATRKAGAYEQYF.

V and J are TRBV7-8 and TRBJ2-7; D is ambiguous. Per the germline V gene, CDR1 is SGHVS and CDR2 is FQNEAQ. The CDR3 has 11 residues. V shed 4 bases and J shed 5 bases, with 6 bases lying between them. The CDR3 nucleotides read TGTGCCAGCAGCTCCGTGAACGAGCAGTACTTC. Protein product: CASSSVNEQYF.

This clone was observed a handful of times. This rearrangement joins TRBV10-3 to TRBJ2-7; TRBD1 matches at 8 bases. Germline-derived CDR1 and CDR2 are ENHRY and SYGVKD. The CDR3 covers 12 residues. Trimming cost V 10 bases and J 2 bases; bases outside gene matches: 4. This chain's CDR3 is CATRDRTYEQYF. CDR3 coding DNA: TGTGCCACAAGGGACAGGACCTACGAGCAGTACTTC.

This chain joins TRBV7-6 and TRBJ2-5; the D gene is possibly TRBD2 (6 bases). The germline V gene encodes CDR1 SGHVS and CDR2 FNYEAQ. V dropped 1 base and J dropped 4 bases, with 10 bases sitting between them. This CDR3 spans 14 amino acids. As DNA, the CDR3 is TGTGCCAGCAGCTTAGGTGGAGGGAGAGAGACCCAGTACTTC. It yields the protein CASSLGGGRETQYF.

V is TRBV6-6 and J is TRBJ1-2, with D perhaps TRBD1 (5 bases). The CDR3 has 16 residues. Germline assignment: CDR1 MNHNY and CDR2 SVGAGI (reference sequence). Deletions cut 0 bases from V and 1 base from J, with 12 bases between. CDR3 nucleotide sequence: TGTGCCAGCAGTTACTCGACGCAGGGTCGTAACTATGGCTACACCTTC. This encodes CASSYSTQGRNYGYTF.

The CDR3 coding sequence is TGCAGCCTGGGGGCTAGCGGTACAGATACGCAGTATTTT. Protein product: CSLGASGTDTQYF. This chain connects TRBV29-1 to TRBJ2-3; TRBD2 might be the D (7 bases). Germline lookup yields CDR1 SQVTM and CDR2 ANQGSEA. There are 13 residues in the CDR3. V gave up 8 bases and J gave up 3 bases, with 15 bases separating them.

V usage is TRBV6-5 and J usage is TRBJ2-1; D may be TRBD2 (6 bases). The length of the CDR3 is 14 residues. Germline CDR1 is MNHEY and CDR2 is SVGAGI. Trimming removed 4 bases at V and 1 base at J, with 8 bases between. In nucleotides, the CDR3 is TGTGCCAGCAGTTGGGGACTTTCCTACAATGAGCAGTTCTTC. This gives the protein CASSWGLSYNEQFF.

V usage is TRBV23-1 and J usage is TRBJ2-4, with D perhaps matching TRBD1 or TRBD2 (5 bases each). TRBV23-1 is reported as an ORF; its role is uncertain. Trimming removed 3 bases from V and 3 bases from J, with 30 bases in between. The CDR3 is made up of 21 amino acids. The CDR3 region is CASSHKGVDKGDPTRKNIQYF. The CDR3 region has the DNA TGCGCCAGCAGTCATAAGGGTGTAGATAAAGGGGACCCGACTCGCAAAAACATTCAGTACTTC.

The gene calls are TRBV5-1 and TRBJ2-7, with D uncertain. Per germline, CDR1 SGHRS and CDR2 YFSETQ. The CDR3 contains 17 residues. The V end was cut by 0 bases, the J end by 2 bases, with 18 bases between. The CDR3: CASSLVPNVGLTYEQYF. The CDR3 DNA follows: TGCGCCAGCAGCTTGGTCCCGAACGTCGGCCTAACCTACGAGCAGTACTTC. Full variable domain (remainder filled in from reference TRBV5-1 and TRBJ2-7): KAGVTQTPRYLIKTRGQQVTLSCSPISGHRSVSWYQQTPGQGLQFLFEYFSETQRNKGNFPGRFSGRQFSNSRSEMNVSTLELGDSALYLCASSLVPNVGLTYEQYFGPGTRLTVT.

This clone was counted once. This chain connects TRBV19 to TRBJ2-5; TRBD2 agrees at 9 bases. With V trimmed by 7 bases and J by 9 bases, 9 bases remained unmatched. This CDR3 region has 13 residues. Germline V gene sequence: CDR1 LNHDA, CDR2 SQIVND (reference sequence). The CDR3 protein is CASKTSGSQAQYF. The CDR3 coding sequence is TGTGCCAGTAAAACTAGCGGGTCGCAGGCCCAGTACTTC.

In this sample, this clone turned up once. CDR3 bases: TGTGCCAGCAGTGAGGAGGGGTTTAACTATGGCTACACCTTC. It specifies CASSEEGFNYGYTF. V is TRBV2 and J is TRBJ1-2, with a possible D match to TRBD1 (5 bases). This CDR3 has 14 residues. The V and J ends lost 3 bases and 1 base respectively, with 9 bases between them. CDR1 is SNHLY, CDR2 FYNNEI, per germline.

V usage is TRBV11-3 and J usage is TRBJ2-7; 13 bases map to TRBD2. This CDR3 comprises 16 residues. Per germline, CDR1 SGHNT and CDR2 YENEEA. Unmatched junction bases numbered 9, after V lost 5 bases and J lost 5 bases. The CDR3 is CASSLRTSGSQNEQYF. The CDR3 nucleotides are TGTGCCAGCAGCCTAAGGACTAGCGGGAGTCAGAACGAGCAGTACTTC.

The genes are TRBV2 and TRBJ1-1, with 7 bases aligning to TRBD1. The CDR3 is 13 amino acids. Trimming at V came to 7 bases and at J to 6 bases, leaving 8 bases not matched to a gene. Germline CDR1 and CDR2: SNHLY and FYNNEI. The CDR3 nucleotides read TGTGCCAGCACTTGGCAGGGGGTAGCTGAAGCTTTCTTT. Amino acids: CASTWQGVAEAFF.

The chain has TRBV5-4 and TRBJ2-7; possibly TRBD1 or TRBD2 for D (5 bases each). Germline V lookup: CDR1 SGHNT, CDR2 YYREEE (reference sequence). The length of the CDR3 is 14 residues. Trimming stripped 2 bases from V and 0 bases from J, with 9 bases between. The DNA of the CDR3 is TGTGCCAGCAGCTTTAGGGACCACTCCTACGAGCAGTACTTC. Encoded protein: CASSFRDHSYEQYF.

The chain links TRBV6-5 to TRBJ2-3; D may be TRBD2 (5 bases). Germline V gene lookup returns CDR1 MNHEY and CDR2 SVGAGI. This CDR3 is 13 amino acids long. Trimming cost V 11 bases and J 0 bases, with 12 bases left between them. The CDR3 sequence: CAAGIPSTDTQYF. For the CDR3, the DNA is TGTGCCGCCGGGATCCCTAGCACAGATACGCAGTATTTT.

V gene TRBV5-4 combines with J gene TRBJ1-1; possibly TRBD1 for D (5 bases). Germline V gives CDR1 SGHNT, CDR2 YYREEE (reference sequence). CDR3 length equals 15 residues. Deletions cut 3 bases from V and 8 bases from J, with 20 bases between. CDR3 sequence: CASSSPGTAWLEAFF. CDR3 bases: TGTGCCAGCAGCTCCCCGGGGACCGCGTGGTTGGAAGCTTTCTTT.

This rearrangement joins TRBV5-1 to TRBJ1-1, with 8 nucleotides matching TRBD1. V shed 4 bases and J 4 bases; nucleotides not matched to a gene: 9. CDR3 length: 15 amino acids. CDR1 is SGHRS and CDR2 is YFSETQ in the germline V gene. The CDR3 DNA reads TGCGCCAGCAGCCTGACAGGGGTTGAGGGCACTGAAGCTTTCTTT. Translating gives CASSLTGVEGTEAFF.